Listed here is a single T cell receptor (beta chain). TCRdb keeps only in-frame clones here, not all; method: immunoSEQ multiplex PCR. Altogether some 240,000 clones are present, over 80% being singletons, with the ten largest covering around 9.6%. This sample was included in a study of blood T cell repertoires in COVID-19. During active infection, Seattle patients enrolled and were then monitored through disease. The TCR originated in a woman aged 70-85 years with COVID-19, enrolled during active disease. The sample comprised peripheral blood.

CDR3 coding DNA: TGTGCCAGCAGTGAAGCGCTTCTAGCGGCCATGCACACAGATACGCAGTATTTT. Protein sequence: CASSEALLAAMHTDTQYF. The chain couples TRBV2 to TRBJ2-3; 7 positions match TRBD2. This CDR3 region has 18 residues. The germline V gene has CDR1 SNHLY and CDR2 FYNNEI. J lost 2 bases, V lost 0 bases, and 11 bases had no gene match.